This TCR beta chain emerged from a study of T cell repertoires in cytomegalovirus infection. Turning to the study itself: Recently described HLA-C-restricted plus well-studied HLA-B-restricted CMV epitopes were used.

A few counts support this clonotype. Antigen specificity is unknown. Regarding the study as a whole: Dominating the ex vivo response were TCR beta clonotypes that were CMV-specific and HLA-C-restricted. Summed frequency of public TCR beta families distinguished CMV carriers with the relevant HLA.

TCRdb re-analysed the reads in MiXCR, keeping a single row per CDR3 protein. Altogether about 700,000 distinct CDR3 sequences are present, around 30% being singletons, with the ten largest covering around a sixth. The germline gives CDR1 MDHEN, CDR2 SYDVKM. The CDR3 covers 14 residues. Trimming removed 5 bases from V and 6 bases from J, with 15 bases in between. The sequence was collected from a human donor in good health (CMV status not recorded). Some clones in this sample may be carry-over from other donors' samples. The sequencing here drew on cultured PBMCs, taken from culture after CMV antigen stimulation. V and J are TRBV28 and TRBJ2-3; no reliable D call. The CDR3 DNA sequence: TGTGCCAGCAGTCCGCTACCCCTGAGGGATACGCAGTATTTT. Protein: CASSPLPLRDTQYF.